This TCR beta chain was retrieved from a study of T cells of healthy individuals. MiXCR, run by TCRdb on the 5' RACE reads, gives a single entry per CDR3 protein. This table holds 85,000 to 100,000 distinct CDR3 sequences, roughly 15% found once. Germline V gene sequence: CDR1 MDHEN, CDR2 SYDVKM. This CDR3 has 12 residues. V lost 5 bases to trimming and J lost 2 bases, with 7 bases between them. This clonotype was observed a handful of times. The genes are TRBV28 and TRBJ2-7; D is unclear. The receptor comes from a human donor in good health. The CDR3 here is CASSVPPYEQYF. The CDR3 DNA follows: TGTGCCAGCAGTGTCCCCCCCTACGAGCAGTACTTC.